These 7 T cell receptor beta chains originate from one sample sequenced in a study of T cell responses to AZD1222 COVID-19 vaccine. Here immunoSEQ multiplex PCR was the method, and the copy in TCRdb shows in-frame clones only, minus some. The table includes under 110,000 clones, 70% to 90% detected once. Material: peripheral blood, obtained 28 days after the second AZD1222 dose. These receptors originate from an adult who received the AZD1222 COVID-19 vaccine.

The chain joins TRBV7-2 to TRBJ1-5; unclear D gene. Germline V gene lookup returns CDR1 SGHTA and CDR2 FQGNSA. The CDR3 totals 13 residues. V shed 1 base and J shed 3 bases, with 4 bases lying between them. The CDR3 nucleotides read TGTGCCAGCAGCTTAGGGACCAATCAGCCCCAGCATTTT. Protein sequence: CASSLGTNQPQHF.

The CDR3 reads CASRVTGVYGYTF. The CDR3 bases are TGTGCCAGCAGAGTTACAGGGGTATATGGCTACACCTTC. This chain joins TRBV2 and TRBJ1-2; 7 positions match TRBD1. From germline, CDR1 is SNHLY and CDR2 FYNNEI. This CDR3 is 13 amino acids long. V dropped 6 bases and J dropped 5; count of bases not matched to a gene: 6. The full variable domain, completed using reference TRBV2 and TRBJ1-2, is EPEVTQTPSHQVTQMGQEVILRCVPISNHLYFYWYRQILGQKVEFLVSFYNNEISEKSEIFDDQFSVERPDGSNFTLKIRSTKLEDSAMYFCASRVTGVYGYTFGSGTRLTVV.

This clone showed up just a few times. The V gene is TRBV27, the J gene TRBJ2-7; no reliable D call. This CDR3 contains 16 residues. V lost 5 bases and J 2 bases, leaving 19 bases between the germline ends. Per germline, CDR1 MNHEY and CDR2 SMNVEV (reference sequence). Here the CDR3 DNA reads TGTGCCAGCAGTATTAGTGGTTCGGGCCTGACCTACGAGCAGTACTTC. The encoded protein is CASSISGSGLTYEQYF.

This sequence joins TRBV29-1 and TRBJ2-7; 10 bases match TRBD2. Germline assignment: CDR1 SQVTM and CDR2 ANQGSEA. The V segment lost 5 bases and the J segment 3 bases; nucleotides outside the gene matches: 4. There are 13 residues in the CDR3. The CDR3 reads CSVRTSGNYEQYF. CDR3 nucleotides: TGCAGCGTTCGGACTAGCGGCAACTACGAGCAGTACTTC.

This rearrangement joins TRBV27 to TRBJ1-6; 9 bases are a match to TRBD1. The trim removed 5 bases at V and 7 bases at J, leaving 15 bases unmatched. The length of the CDR3 is 18 residues. Germline CDR1 is MNHEY and CDR2 is SMNVEV (reference sequence). The CDR3 sequence is CASSPRDRVEFYNSPLHF. In nucleotides, the CDR3 is TGTGCCAGCAGTCCCCGGGACAGGGTCGAATTTTACAATTCACCCCTCCACTTT.

This clone showed up just a few times. The chain joins TRBV28 to TRBJ2-7; D gene uncertain. V lost 10 bases to trimming and J lost 2 bases, with 15 bases between them. The V gene's germline CDR1 is MDHEN and CDR2 SYDVKM. The CDR3 is 13 amino acids. Written as DNA, the CDR3 is TGTGCCACTCTTAACTATACCCCCTACGAGCAGTACTTC. This gives the protein CATLNYTPYEQYF.

This clone appeared a few times. The DNA for the CDR3 is TGTGCCACCCACGGAGGGGTTGGCTACACCTTC. Translation: CATHGGVGYTF. This rearrangement joins TRBV12-3 or TRBV12-4 to TRBJ1-2, with TRBD1 as a possible D gene (5 bases). The CDR3 length is 11 residues. Deletions cut 10 bases from V and 7 bases from J, with 13 bases between.